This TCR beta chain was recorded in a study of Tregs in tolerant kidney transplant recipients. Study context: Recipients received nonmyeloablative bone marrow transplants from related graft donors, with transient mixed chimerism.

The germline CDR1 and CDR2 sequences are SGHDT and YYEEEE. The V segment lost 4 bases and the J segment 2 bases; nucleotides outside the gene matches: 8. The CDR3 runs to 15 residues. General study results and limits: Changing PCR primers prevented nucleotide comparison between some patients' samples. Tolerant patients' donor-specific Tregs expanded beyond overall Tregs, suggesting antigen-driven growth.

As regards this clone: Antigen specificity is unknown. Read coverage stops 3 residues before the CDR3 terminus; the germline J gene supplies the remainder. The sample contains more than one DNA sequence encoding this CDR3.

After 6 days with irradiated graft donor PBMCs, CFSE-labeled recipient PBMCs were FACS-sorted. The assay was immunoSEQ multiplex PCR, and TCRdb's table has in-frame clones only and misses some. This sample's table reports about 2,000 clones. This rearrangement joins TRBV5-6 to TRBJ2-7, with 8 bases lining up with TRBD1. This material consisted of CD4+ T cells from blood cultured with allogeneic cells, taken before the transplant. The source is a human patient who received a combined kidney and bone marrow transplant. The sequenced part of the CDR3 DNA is TGTGCCAGCAGCCCGGGGCAGGGGGCGGCCTACGAG. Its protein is CASSPGQGAAYE. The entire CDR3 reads CASSPGQGAAYEQYF.